This is a list of T cell receptor beta chains from one sample in a study of T cell responses to AZD1222 COVID-19 vaccine. Clones were read by immunoSEQ multiplex PCR, and TCRdb kept only the in-frame ones, dropping some. The sample has about 120,000 clones, roughly 92% seen once. The starting material was peripheral blood, obtained 28 days after the second AZD1222 dose. These receptors originate from an adult who received the AZD1222 COVID-19 vaccine. The CDR3 runs from the conserved cysteine through the conserved F or W. D genes are given only for firm matches. A row's size may be missing; if present it is once, few, many or a size class.

V gene	D gene	clone size	J gene	CDR3 DNA	CDR3 protein
TRBV4-3	TRBD1	NA	TRBJ2-3	TGCGCCAGCAGCGCGATGACAGGGGTCAGGACAGATACGCAGTATTTT	CASSAMTGVRTDTQYF
TRBV7-2	TRBD2	NA	TRBJ2-3	TGTGCCAGCAGCCTAGGACTAGCGGGGGGAGGCACGCAGTATTTT	CASSLGLAGGGTQYF
TRBV7-8	NA	NA	TRBJ2-7	TGTGCCAGCAGCCCGGTGGAAGGGACCTACGAGCAGTACTTC	CASSPVEGTYEQYF
TRBV13	TRBD1	once	TRBJ1-1	TGTGCCAGCAGCTACCCGGACAGGGACGGAGTCACTGAAGCTTTCTTT	CASSYPDRDGVTEAFF
TRBV11-2	NA	NA	TRBJ2-7	TGTGCCAGCAGCTCTTCCCGGGTCGAGCAGTACTTC	CASSSSRVEQYF
TRBV13	NA	NA	TRBJ1-2	TGTGCCAGCAGCTTAGCGAGTTTAAGGTATGGCTACACCTTC	CASSLASLRYGYTF
TRBV7-9	NA	NA	TRBJ2-7	TGTGCCAGCAGCTTGGGGCCGCTTCCTCACGAGCAGTACTTC	CASSLGPLPHEQYF
TRBV18	TRBD1	NA	TRBJ2-7	TGTGCCAGCTCCGGTGGACAGGGGCTTCACGAGCAGTACTTC	CASSGGQGLHEQYF
TRBV18	NA	NA	TRBJ2-3	TGTGCCAGCTCGCAGGGTCCGAGCACAGATACGCAGTATTTT	CASSQGPSTDTQYF
TRBV6-6	NA	NA	TRBJ2-1	TGTGCCAGCAGTTACTTTACACGGGGCAATGAGCAGTTCTTC	CASSYFTRGNEQFF
TRBV7-2	NA	NA	TRBJ1-4	TGTGCCAGCAGCTATAATTACAGGGAAAAACTGTTTTTT	CASSYNYREKLFF
TRBV2	NA	NA	TRBJ1-5	TGTGCCAGCAGTGAAACCAGTTATAGCAATCAGCCCCAGCATTTT	CASSETSYSNQPQHF
TRBV5-1	NA	once	TRBJ1-2	TGCGCCAGCAGCTTGGAATCGGCAGACAGGACGGGCACCTTC	CASSLESADRTGTF
TRBV6-6	TRBD2	NA	TRBJ2-7	TGTGCCAGCAGTTACTCCGGGACTAGCGGAGAGCAGTACTTC	CASSYSGTSGEQYF
TRBV27	NA	once	TRBJ2-6	TGTGCCAGCAGTGCGGGGACAGCTGGGGCCAACGTCCTGACTTTC	CASSAGTAGANVLTF
TRBV19	NA	NA	TRBJ2-4	TGTGCCAGTATACCCCGGAACGGACACAAAAACATTCAGTACTTC	CASIPRNGHKNIQYF